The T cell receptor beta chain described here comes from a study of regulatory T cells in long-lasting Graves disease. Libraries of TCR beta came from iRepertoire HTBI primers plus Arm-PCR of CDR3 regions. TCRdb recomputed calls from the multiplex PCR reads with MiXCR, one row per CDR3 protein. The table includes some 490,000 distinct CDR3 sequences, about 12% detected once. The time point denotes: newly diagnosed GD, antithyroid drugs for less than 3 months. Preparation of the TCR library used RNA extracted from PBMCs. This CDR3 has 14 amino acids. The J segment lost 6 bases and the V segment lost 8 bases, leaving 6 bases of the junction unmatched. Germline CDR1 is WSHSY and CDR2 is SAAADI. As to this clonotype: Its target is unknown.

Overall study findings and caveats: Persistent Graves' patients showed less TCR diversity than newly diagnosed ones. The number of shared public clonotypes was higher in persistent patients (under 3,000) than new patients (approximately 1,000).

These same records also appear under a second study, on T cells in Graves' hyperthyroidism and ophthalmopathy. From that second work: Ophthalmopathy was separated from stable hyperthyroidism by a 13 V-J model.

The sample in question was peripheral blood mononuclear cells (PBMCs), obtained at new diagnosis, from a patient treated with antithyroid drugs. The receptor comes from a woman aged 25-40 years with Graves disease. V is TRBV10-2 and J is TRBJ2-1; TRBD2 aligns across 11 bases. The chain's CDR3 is CASQLAGVRNEQFF. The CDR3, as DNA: TGCGCCAGCCAACTAGCGGGAGTCCGCAATGAGCAGTTCTTC.